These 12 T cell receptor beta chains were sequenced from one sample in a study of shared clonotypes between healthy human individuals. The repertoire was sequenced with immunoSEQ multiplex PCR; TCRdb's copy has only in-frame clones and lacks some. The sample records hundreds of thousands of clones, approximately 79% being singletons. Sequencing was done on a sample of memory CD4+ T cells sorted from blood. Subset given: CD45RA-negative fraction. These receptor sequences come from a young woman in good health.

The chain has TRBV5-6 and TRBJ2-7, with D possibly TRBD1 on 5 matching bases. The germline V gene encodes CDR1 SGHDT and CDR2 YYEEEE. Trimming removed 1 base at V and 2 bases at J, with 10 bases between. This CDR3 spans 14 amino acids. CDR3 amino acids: CASSLLDTTYEQYF. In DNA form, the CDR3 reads TGTGCCAGCAGCTTGTTGGACACCACCTACGAGCAGTACTTC.

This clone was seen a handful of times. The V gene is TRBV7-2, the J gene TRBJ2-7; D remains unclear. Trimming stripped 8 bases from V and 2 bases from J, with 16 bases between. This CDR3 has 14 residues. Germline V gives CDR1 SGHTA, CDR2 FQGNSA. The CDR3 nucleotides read TGTGCCAGCGGCCCCGGGCCAGGTCCCTACGAGCAGTACTTC. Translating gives CASGPGPGPYEQYF.

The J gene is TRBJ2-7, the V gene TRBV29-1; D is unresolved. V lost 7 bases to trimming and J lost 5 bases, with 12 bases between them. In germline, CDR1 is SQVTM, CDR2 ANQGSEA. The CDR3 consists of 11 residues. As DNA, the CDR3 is TGCAGCGCCTTCAGACCACACGAGCAGTACTTC. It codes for CSAFRPHEQYF.

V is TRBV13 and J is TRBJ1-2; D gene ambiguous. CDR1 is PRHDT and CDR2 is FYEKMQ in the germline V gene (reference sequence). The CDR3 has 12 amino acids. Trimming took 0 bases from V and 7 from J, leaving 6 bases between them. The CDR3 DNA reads TGTGCCAGCAGCTTAGGTGGAGGTGGCTACACCTTC. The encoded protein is CASSLGGGGYTF.

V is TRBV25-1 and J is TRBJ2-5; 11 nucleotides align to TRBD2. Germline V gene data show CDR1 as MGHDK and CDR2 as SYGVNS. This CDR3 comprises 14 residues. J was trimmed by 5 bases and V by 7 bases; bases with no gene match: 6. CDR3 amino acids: CASTTSGSLETQYF. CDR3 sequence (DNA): TGTGCCAGCACAACTAGCGGGAGTTTGGAGACCCAGTACTTC.

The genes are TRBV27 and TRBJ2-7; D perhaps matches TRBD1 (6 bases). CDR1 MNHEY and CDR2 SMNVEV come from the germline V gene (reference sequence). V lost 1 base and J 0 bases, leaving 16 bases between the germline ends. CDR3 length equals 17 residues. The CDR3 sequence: CASSLLGLRGSSYEQYF. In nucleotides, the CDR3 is TGTGCCAGCAGTTTATTGGGCCTCAGGGGTAGCTCCTACGAGCAGTACTTC.

The CDR3 DNA follows: TGTGCCAGCAGAGAAAGGGGCGCGGTTGAAAAACTGTTTTTT. Amino acid sequence: CASRERGAVEKLFF. The rearrangement joins TRBV2 to TRBJ1-4, with D possibly TRBD1 on 5 matching bases. V was shortened by 6 bases and J by 7 bases, with 15 bases between the two germline ends. CDR3 length: 14 amino acids. Germline V gene lookup returns CDR1 SNHLY and CDR2 FYNNEI.

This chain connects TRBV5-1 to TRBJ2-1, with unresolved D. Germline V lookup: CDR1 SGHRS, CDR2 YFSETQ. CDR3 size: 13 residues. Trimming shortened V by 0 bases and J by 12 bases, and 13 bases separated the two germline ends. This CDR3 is CASSLEPGLGQFF. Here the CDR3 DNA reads TGCGCCAGCAGCTTGGAACCCGGTCTTGGGCAGTTCTTC.

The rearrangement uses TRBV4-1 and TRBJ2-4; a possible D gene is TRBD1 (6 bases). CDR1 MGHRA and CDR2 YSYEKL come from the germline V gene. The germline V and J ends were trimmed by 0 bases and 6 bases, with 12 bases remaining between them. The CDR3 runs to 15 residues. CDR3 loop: CASSQDLSRGNIQYF. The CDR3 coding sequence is TGCGCCAGCAGCCAAGATCTTAGCAGGGGAAACATTCAGTACTTC.

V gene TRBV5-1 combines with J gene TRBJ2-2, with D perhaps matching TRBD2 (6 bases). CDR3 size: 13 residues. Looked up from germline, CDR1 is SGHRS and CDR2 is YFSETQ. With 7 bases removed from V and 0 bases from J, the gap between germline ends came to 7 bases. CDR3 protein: CASLAANTGELFF. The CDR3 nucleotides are TGCGCCAGCTTAGCGGCGAACACCGGGGAGCTGTTTTTT.

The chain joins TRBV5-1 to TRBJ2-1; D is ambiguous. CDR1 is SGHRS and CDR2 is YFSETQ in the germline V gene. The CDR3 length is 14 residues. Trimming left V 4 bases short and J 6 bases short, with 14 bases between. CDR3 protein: CASSGQTPVNEQFF. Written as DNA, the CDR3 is TGCGCCAGCAGCGGTCAGACACCTGTCAATGAGCAGTTCTTC.

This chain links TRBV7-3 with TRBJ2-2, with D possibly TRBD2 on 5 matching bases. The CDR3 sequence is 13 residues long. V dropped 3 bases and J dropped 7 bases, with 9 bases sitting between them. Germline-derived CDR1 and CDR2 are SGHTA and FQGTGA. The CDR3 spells CASSLEEVGELFF. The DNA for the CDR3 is TGTGCCAGCAGCTTGGAGGAGGTCGGGGAGCTGTTTTTT.